This T cell receptor beta chain was found in a study of tumor and adjacent non-tumor tissue in lung cancer. RNA was extracted from bulk tissue without any cell sorting. The normal lung tissue was taken more than 3 cm from the tumor edge. Between August and November 2014, newly diagnosed, chemotherapy-naive lung cancer patients underwent thoracic surgery in China. Remarks on this clonotype: A much more abundant neighbour one base away suggests this may be a read error.

The library came from three nested PCR rounds adapted from ARM-PCR protocols. TCRdb re-analysed the multiplex PCR reads in MiXCR, keeping a single row per CDR3 protein. The sample has about 100,000 distinct CDR3 sequences, 50% to 70% seen once. Germline loops: CDR1 ENHRY, CDR2 SYGVKD. The CDR3 loop spans 14 amino acids. This receptor was taken from a man younger than 45 with non-small cell lung cancer. Sequencing was carried out using distant non-tumor lung tissue. The chain employs TRBV10-3 and TRBJ1-1; 7 nucleotides line up with TRBD1. The CDR3 loop is CAISAGTANTEALF. CDR3 sequence (DNA): TGTGCCATCAGTGCAGGGACAGCGAACACTGAAGCTCTCTTT.